Presented here are 10 T cell receptor beta chains from one specimen sequenced in a study of T cell repertoires in cytomegalovirus infection. TCRdb re-called the reads with MiXCR, one entry per CDR3 protein. The sample holds more than 400,000 distinct CDR3 sequences, 26% seen once. The sequencing input was PBMCs. Source of these receptors: a human donor in good health (CMV status not recorded). Some clones in this sample may be carry-over from other donors' samples.

CDR3 sequence: CASTPGGSGSSYEQYV. The CDR3 DNA reads TGTGCCAGCACCCCCGGGGGTAGCGGGAGCTCCTACGAGCAGTACGTC. This sequence joins TRBV6-2 or TRBV6-3 and TRBJ2-7, with TRBD2 matching over 9 bases. The CDR3 runs to 16 residues. V shed 7 bases and J 0 bases; nucleotides not matched to a gene: 10. Germline CDR1 MNHEY, CDR2 SVGEGT.

Turning to this clonotype: This sequence may be a read error, since a much larger clone differs from it by one base. The rearrangement uses TRBV7-2 and TRBJ1-6, with 8 bases identical to TRBD1. Germline assignment: CDR1 SGHTA and CDR2 FQGNSA. V lost 4 bases, J lost 1 base, and 6 bases stayed unmatched. This CDR3 contains 17 residues. The CDR3 DNA reads TGTGCCAGCAGCTCGGGACAGGAGGCATCCTATAATTCACCCCTCCACTTT. Protein product: CASSSGQEASYNSPLHF.

In this sample, this clonotype turned up a few times. The chain combines TRBV7-8 with TRBJ2-5; D assignment may be TRBD1 or TRBD2 (5 bases each). The germline V gene has CDR1 SGHVS and CDR2 FQNEAQ. Trimming pared 6 bases from V and 4 bases from J, leaving 15 bases between. The CDR3 runs 14 residues. The CDR3 DNA reads as TGTGCCAGCAGTTACCGGGGCACAAGAGAGACCCAGTACTTC. This encodes CASSYRGTRETQYF.

The sample holds a few counts of this clonotype. The chain employs TRBV10-3 and TRBJ1-1; 7 nucleotides align to TRBD1. In germline, CDR1 is ENHRY, CDR2 SYGVKD. The CDR3 is 17 residues long. V trimming: 0 bases; J trimming: 2 bases; junction bases outside the gene matches: 9. DNA of the CDR3: TGTGCCATCAGTGAGTCGCTAGGACAGGAACGTAACACTGAAGCTTTCTTT. Its translation is CAISESLGQERNTEAFF.

The rearrangement joins TRBV30 to TRBJ2-3; weak D call: TRBD1 (5 bases). This CDR3 is 13 amino acids long. Germline CDR1 GTSNPN, CDR2 SVGIG (reference sequence). V shed 2 bases and J shed 5 bases, with 11 bases lying between them. CDR3 region: CAWSQGRGDTQYF. The DNA for the CDR3 is TGTGCCTGGAGTCAAGGAAGGGGAGATACGCAGTATTTT.

The sample holds a few counts of this clonotype. The rearrangement uses TRBV11-2 and TRBJ2-1; a possible D gene is TRBD2 (6 bases). V lost 5 bases to trimming and J lost 5 bases, with 19 bases between them. Germline V gene lookup returns CDR1 SGHAT and CDR2 FQNNGV. This CDR3 is built from 16 residues. CDR3 nucleotides: TGTGCCAGCAGCCCACTCCCGGGACTCATCAACAATGAGCAGTTCTTC. It specifies CASSPLPGLINNEQFF.

The V and J genes are TRBV5-1 and TRBJ1-5; 7 positions match TRBD1. CDR3 length: 13 residues. Germline lookup yields CDR1 SGHRS and CDR2 YFSETQ. Trimming at V came to 5 bases and at J to 6 bases, leaving 5 bases not matched to a gene. The CDR3 bases are TGCGCCAGCAGTCAGGGGGAGCGTCAGCCCCAGCATTTT. The encoded protein is CASSQGERQPQHF.

The rearrangement joins TRBV4-1 to TRBJ2-1; the D gene is possibly TRBD2 (6 bases). V lost 1 base to trimming and J lost 7 bases, with 14 bases between them. Germline loops: CDR1 MGHRA, CDR2 YSYEKL. CDR3 size: 15 residues. The CDR3 loop is CASSQAGTSNNEQFF. CDR3 nucleotide sequence: TGCGCCAGCAGCCAAGCCGGGACTTCTAATAATGAGCAGTTCTTC.

The V and J genes are TRBV7-2 and TRBJ2-1; TRBD2 matches 12 bases. The germline V gene has CDR1 SGHTA and CDR2 FQGNSA. The J segment lost 5 bases and the V segment lost 5 bases, leaving 10 bases of the junction unmatched. The CDR3 is 17 amino acids. In DNA, the CDR3 is TGTGCCAGCAGCACTAGCTCCCTAGCGGGAGGGGACAATGAGCAGTTCTTC. Encoded protein: CASSTSSLAGGDNEQFF.

The CDR3 nucleotides read TGTGCCAGCAATTTGGGAAGGCGGGGGGCGAGGAATCAGCCCCAGCATTTT. It is translated as CASNLGRRGARNQPQHF. The V and J genes are TRBV6-2 or TRBV6-3 and TRBJ1-5; a weak D match, TRBD1 (6 bases). Trimming stripped 7 bases from V and 4 bases from J, with 23 bases between. Germline CDR1 reads MNHEY; CDR2 reads SVGEGT. This CDR3 contains 17 residues.